The T cell receptor (beta chain) under discussion was sequenced for a study of human T cells and chemical hapten exposure. This CDR3 contains 15 residues. V lost 0 bases to trimming and J lost 3 bases, with 12 bases between them. Germline V gene lookup returns CDR1 SGHDT and CDR2 YYEEEE. This clonotype was seen only a few times. TCRdb reanalysed the RACE reads using MiXCR and keeps one entry per CDR3 protein. The sample holds about 42,000 distinct CDR3 sequences, just under 9% seen once. Documented time point: patch test 2, 6 weeks after DPC sensitization. Treatment noted: therapeutic diphenylcyclopropenone sensitization with weekly scalp DPC. Whole blood that had not been fractionated was the source of extracted total RNA.

The sample was whole blood, taken in connection with sensitization to the hapten diphenylcyclopropenone (DPC). The sequence was collected from a woman between 40 and 50 years old with alopecia areata. Some clones in this sample may be carry-over from other donors' samples. J is TRBJ1-1 and V is TRBV5-6; perhaps TRBD1 as D (5 bases). Here the CDR3 reads CASSLGGRVYTEAFF. In DNA form, the CDR3 reads TGTGCCAGCAGCTTGGGAGGCAGGGTATACACTGAAGCTTTCTTT.